This TCR beta chain was sequenced for a study of T-cell memory formation after mild COVID-19. Points on this clonotype: Its antigen is undetermined.

Study results and limitations: There was a balanced CD4/CD8 profile in clones contracting day 15 to 85, and later expanders leaned CD4+.

With constant-segment primers, 5'RACE yielded cDNA libraries of TCR alpha and TCR beta that carried sample barcodes and UMIs. TCRdb re-analysed the 5' RACE reads in MiXCR, keeping a single row per CDR3 protein. The data contain 280,000 or so distinct CDR3 sequences, 15% to 20% of them singletons. Deletions cut 1 base from V and 7 bases from J, with 14 bases between. CDR3 length: 15 amino acids. The germline gives CDR1 KGHSH, CDR2 LQKENI. This TCR was sampled from a man younger than 35 who had mild COVID-19 (a few samples of this study predate the infection). Cell type and time point are not known. The sequenced sample was PBMCs or a T cell subset sorted from them (not recorded which). This chain uses TRBV18 with TRBJ1-5; D is uncertain. The CDR3 DNA sequence: TGTGCCAGCTCACCACTAATGGCCGTTGGGCAGCCCCAGCATTTT. It encodes CASSPLMAVGQPQHF.